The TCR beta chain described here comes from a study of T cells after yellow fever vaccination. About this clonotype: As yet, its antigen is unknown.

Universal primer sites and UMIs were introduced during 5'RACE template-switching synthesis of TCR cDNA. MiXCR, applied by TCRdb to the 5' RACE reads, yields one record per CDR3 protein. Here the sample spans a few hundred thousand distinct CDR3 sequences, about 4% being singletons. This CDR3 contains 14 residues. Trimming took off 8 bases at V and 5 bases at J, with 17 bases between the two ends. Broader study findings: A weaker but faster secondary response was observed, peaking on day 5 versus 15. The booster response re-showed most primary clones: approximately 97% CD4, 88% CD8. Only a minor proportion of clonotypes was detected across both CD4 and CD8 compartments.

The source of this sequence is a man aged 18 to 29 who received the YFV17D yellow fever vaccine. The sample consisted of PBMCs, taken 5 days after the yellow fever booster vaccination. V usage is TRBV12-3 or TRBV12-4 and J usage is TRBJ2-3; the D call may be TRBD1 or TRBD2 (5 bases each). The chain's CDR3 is CASEGSPQGDTQYF. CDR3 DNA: TGTGCCAGCGAGGGCAGCCCCCAGGGAGATACGCAGTATTTT.